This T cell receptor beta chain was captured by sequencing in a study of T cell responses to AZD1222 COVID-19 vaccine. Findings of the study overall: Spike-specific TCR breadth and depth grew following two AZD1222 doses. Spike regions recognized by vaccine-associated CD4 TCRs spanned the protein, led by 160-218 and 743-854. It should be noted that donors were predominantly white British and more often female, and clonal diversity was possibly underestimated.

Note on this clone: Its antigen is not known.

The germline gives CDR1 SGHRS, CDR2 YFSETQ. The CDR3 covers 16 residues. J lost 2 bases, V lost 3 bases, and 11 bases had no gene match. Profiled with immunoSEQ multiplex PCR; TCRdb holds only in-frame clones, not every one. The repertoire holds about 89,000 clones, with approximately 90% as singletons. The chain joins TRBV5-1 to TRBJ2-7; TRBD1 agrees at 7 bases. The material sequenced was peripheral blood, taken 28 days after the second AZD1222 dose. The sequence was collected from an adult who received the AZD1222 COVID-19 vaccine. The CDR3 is CASSSPTGYATYEQYF. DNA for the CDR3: TGCGCCAGCAGCTCCCCGACAGGGTACGCCACCTACGAGCAGTACTTC.